Listed below are T cell receptor beta chains from one sample, sequenced in a study of blood T cell repertoires in COVID-19. Using immunoSEQ multiplex PCR, the repertoire was profiled, and TCRdb retains in-frame clones only, with some absent. The sample consists of 95,000 to 150,000 clones, 86% of them appearing once. The sequenced material came from peripheral blood. The receptors derive from a man between 35 and 55 years old with acute or convalescent COVID-19. CDR3s include the opening cysteine and the closing phenylalanine or tryptophan. D genes are given only for firm matches. Some rows mark clone size as missing; the rest say once, few, many or name a class of expanded clone.

-	TRBV15	TRBJ1-3	-	TGTGCCACCAGCAGAGATACTACACATCTCCCTGGAAACACCATATATTTT	CATSRDTTHLPGNTIYF
-	TRBV6-2/TRBV6-3	TRBJ1-5	TRBD1	TGTGCCAGCAGTTACGCGGGACAGGCCAGTTCGCCCCAGCATTTT	CASSYAGQASSPQHF
once	TRBV19	TRBJ2-3	TRBD2	TGTGCCAGTAGTCTTCCGGGACTAGCTTCAGATACGCAGTATTTT	CASSLPGLASDTQYF
-	TRBV3-1/TRBV3-2	TRBJ2-7	TRBD1	TGTGCCAGCAGGTATACAGGGGGCGCGGGGGAGCAGTACTTC	CASRYTGGAGEQYF
-	TRBV5-1	TRBJ2-1	TRBD1	TGCGCCAGCAGGAGAACCGCCGGGACAGGGGCCAATGAGCAGTTCTTC	CASRRTAGTGANEQFF
-	TRBV12-3/TRBV12-4	TRBJ1-1	-	TGTGCCAGCAATCCCGCGGCTAACACTGAAGCTTTCTTT	CASNPAANTEAFF
-	TRBV10-3	TRBJ1-1	TRBD1	TGTGCCATCAGGGGGGACAGGGCGGGCACTGAAGCTTTCTTT	CAIRGDRAGTEAFF
-	TRBV18	TRBJ1-1	-	TGTGCCAGCTCACCACAACGACAGCTGAACACTGAAGCTTTCTTT	CASSPQRQLNTEAFF
-	TRBV27	TRBJ2-1	-	TGTGCCAGCAGTCAGCACCTCCGGGTGGCCTCCTACAATGAGCAGTTCTTC	CASSQHLRVASYNEQFF
-	TRBV20-1	TRBJ2-7	-	TGCAGTGCTAGGACTACCTACGAGCAGTACTTC	CSARTTYEQYF
-	TRBV10-1	TRBJ1-1	-	TGCGCCAGCAGTGATCGAGGGGGAACTGAAGCTTTCTTT	CASSDRGGTEAFF
-	TRBV6-6	TRBJ2-7	TRBD1	TGTGCCAGCAGTCCTTCTCGACAGGGCGCGCACGAGCAGTACTTC	CASSPSRQGAHEQYF
-	TRBV7-2	TRBJ1-3	TRBD1	TGTGCCAGCAGCTATAGGGGCAGGGGGGGAAACACCATATATTTT	CASSYRGRGGNTIYF
-	TRBV6-1	TRBJ1-2	-	TGTGCCAGCAGTGAATACCAGGGTACTGGCTACACCTTC	CASSEYQGTGYTF
-	TRBV19	TRBJ2-7	-	TGTGCCAGTAGTATGAGCGGAACCTACGAGCAGTACTTC	CASSMSGTYEQYF
-	TRBV5-1	TRBJ1-1	-	TGCGCCAGCAGCAGAGGACAAGCGAACACTGAAGCTTTCTTT	CASSRGQANTEAFF
-	TRBV7-6	TRBJ1-1	-	TGTGCCAGCAGCTTGAGGAACGATCACACTGAAGCTTTCTTT	CASSLRNDHTEAFF
-	TRBV5-8	TRBJ1-1	TRBD1	TGTGCCAGCAGCTCGCGACAGGGATGGGCCACTGAAGCTTTCTTT	CASSSRQGWATEAFF
-	TRBV3-1/TRBV3-2	TRBJ1-2	TRBD1	TGTGCCAGCAGCCCTGGGACAGGGAATCGGGGCTACACCTTC	CASSPGTGNRGYTF
-	TRBV5-1	TRBJ2-5	-	TGCGCCAGCAGCTTGCGGGGGTACCAAGAGACCCAGTACTTC	CASSLRGYQETQYF
-	TRBV19	TRBJ1-1	-	TGTGCCAGTAGTACATTCGGGATGAACACTGAAGCTTTCTTT	CASSTFGMNTEAFF
-	TRBV19	TRBJ2-7	TRBD1	TGTGCCAGTAGAGGGGGACAGACCTACGAGCAGTACTTC	CASRGGQTYEQYF
-	TRBV7-8	TRBJ1-1	TRBD1	TGTGCCACCAACCGGGACAGGGGTATGAACACTGAAGCTTTCTTT	CATNRDRGMNTEAFF
-	TRBV7-8	TRBJ1-2	-	TGTGCCAGCAGCTTATTCAGGGGTGAGGGCTACACCTTC	CASSLFRGEGYTF
-	TRBV29-1	TRBJ1-1	-	TGCAGCTCAAACAGGGAGGGGAACACTGAAGCTTTCTTT	CSSNREGNTEAFF
-	TRBV13	TRBJ1-2	-	TGTGCCAGCAGCTTAGGGGTGGGACACTTGAACTATGGCTACACCTTC	CASSLGVGHLNYGYTF
-	TRBV27	TRBJ2-7	-	TGTGCCACCACCTTGACCGGGGGGCATCCGGGCGAGCAGTACTTC	CATTLTGGHPGEQYF
few	TRBV11-3	TRBJ1-1	-	TGTGCCAGCAGCTTAGGCAGGGACAATGAAGCTTTCTTT	CASSLGRDNEAFF
-	TRBV27	TRBJ2-1	TRBD1	TGTGCCAGCAGTCCCAGTCAGGGGGTCTACAATGAGCAGTTCTTC	CASSPSQGVYNEQFF
few	TRBV27	TRBJ2-7	-	TGTGCCAGCAGTTCCGGGTTGTCCTACGAGCAGTACTTC	CASSSGLSYEQYF
-	TRBV5-1	TRBJ2-2	TRBD1	TGCGCCAGCAGCTTGGACCCCGGGACAGCTTCCACCGGGGAGCTGTTTTTT	CASSLDPGTASTGELFF
-	TRBV5-1	TRBJ2-2	TRBD1	TGCGCCAGCAGCTCAGTAACAACAGGGGGCGGCGGGGAGCTGTTTTTT	CASSSVTTGGGGELFF
-	TRBV2	TRBJ1-5	-	TGTGCCAGCATGGGAAGGCAGGGATGGGATCAGCCCCAGCATTTT	CASMGRQGWDQPQHF
-	TRBV5-1	TRBJ2-7	TRBD2	TGCGCCAGCAGCTTGGTGGGACTAGCGTCCTACGAGCAGTACTTC	CASSLVGLASYEQYF
-	TRBV12-3/TRBV12-4	TRBJ2-4	TRBD1	TGTGCCAGCAGAGCCGGACAGGTTGGGATTCAGTACTTC	CASRAGQVGIQYF
-	TRBV5-6	TRBJ1-1	-	TGTGCCAGCAGCTTGCGGGGAACGACTGAAGCTTTCTTT	CASSLRGTTEAFF
-	TRBV2	TRBJ1-2	-	TGTGCCAGCAGTGAAAGGAGGGTCAGCTACACCTTC	CASSERRVSYTF
-	TRBV5-1	TRBJ1-1	TRBD1	TGCGCCAGCAGCTTGGAGGGACAGGGGCCAGCTTTCTTT	CASSLEGQGPAFF
-	TRBV19	TRBJ1-5	TRBD1	TGTGCCAGTAGTCCCGGACAGGGTCGGCCCGATCAGCATTTT	CASSPGQGRPDQHF
-	TRBV12-5	TRBJ2-3	TRBD2	TGTGCTAGTGGTTTGGTACCTGAGACTAGCGGGGGGGAAAGCACAGATACGCAGTATTTT	CASGLVPETSGGESTDTQYF
-	TRBV5-1	TRBJ2-1	-	TGCGCCAGCAGCTTGGACGCGGCAAACAATGAGCAGTTCTTC	CASSLDAANNEQFF